This T cell receptor beta chain was documented in a study of cytomegalovirus exposure and HLA in healthy donors. The study, taken as a whole, reports: The authors judged a highly shared variant cluster likely a sequencing artifact.

Germline V gives CDR1 SGDLS, CDR2 YYNGEE. The CDR3 has 14 residues. V lost 0 bases to trimming and J lost 5 bases, with 10 bases between them. Worth noting for this clone: Its antigen is unidentified.

Both 60 Vbeta primers and 13 Jbeta primers went into the PCR. In the original workflow: About 11 million of the 80 million or so unique TCR beta chains counted in a later analysis were shared. Repertoires were generated with immunoSEQ multiplex PCR, while TCRdb's copy carries only in-frame clones and drops some. D and trimming were read from the DNA, whereas the V and J calls and clone size are those reported in that table. The sample lists around 150,000 clones, 77% occurring once. The source is a young woman in good health and CMV-seronegative. The J gene is TRBJ2-3, the V gene TRBV9; D gene uncertain. Sequencing was performed on PBMCs. The CDR3: CASSVDFPGDTQYF. CDR3 DNA sequence: TGTGCCAGCAGCGTAGACTTCCCGGGAGATACGCAGTATTTT. The full variable domain, in which reference TRBV9 and TRBJ2-3 provide the parts outside the CDR3, is DSGVTQTPKHLITATGQRVTLRCSPRSGDLSVYWYQQSLDQGLQFLIQYYNGEERAKGNILERFSAQQFPDLHSELNLSSLELGDSALYFCASSVDFPGDTQYFGPGTRLTVL.